A single sample is the source of the 2 T cell receptor beta chains below, sequenced in a study of blood T cell repertoires in COVID-19. Using immunoSEQ multiplex PCR, the repertoire was profiled, and TCRdb retains in-frame clones only, with some absent. The sample carries about 140,000 clones, around nine tenths recorded once. Sequencing was done on a sample of peripheral blood. Source of these receptors: a woman between 50 and 59 years old with active or convalescent COVID-19.

The V gene is TRBV2, the J gene TRBJ2-2; 10 positions match TRBD2. CDR1 and CDR2 (germline): SNHLY, FYNNEI. The CDR3 loop spans 18 amino acids. J gave up 5 bases and V 6 bases, and 15 bases lay outside the gene matches. The CDR3 DNA reads as TGTGCCAGCAGACGCTTGTGGTTTGGGACTAGCGAGACCGGGGAGCTGTTTTTT. It encodes CASRRLWFGTSETGELFF.

This clone was detected only a few times. This chain joins TRBV3-1 (or the pseudogene TRBV3-2) and TRBJ1-1, with 7 positions matching TRBD1. The trim removed 5 bases at V and 3 bases at J, leaving 9 bases unmatched. CDR1 LGHDT and CDR2 YNNKEL come from the germline V gene (reference sequence). This CDR3 comprises 15 residues. The CDR3 coding sequence is TGTGCCAGCAGCTTCAGGGGGGTGGGGGACACTGAAGCTTTCTTT. It encodes CASSFRGVGDTEAFF.